A selection of T cell receptor beta chains follows, all from one sample in a study of CD8 T cells in Susac syndrome. TCRdb ran MiXCR on the immunoSEQ multiplex PCR reads and lists one entry per CDR3 protein. The sample records approximately 130,000 distinct CDR3 sequences, 94% being singletons. Sequencing was performed on CD4+ T cells from PBMCs. The receptors derive from a human donor in good health. Both conserved end residues are trimmed from each CDR3. Size is stated for part of the rows, as once, few or many counts, or as a class when the clone is expanded.

>TRBV4-2|NA|TRBJ1-2
ASKQSQSNYGYT
>TRBV29-1|once|TRBJ1-4
SVTQGGSANEKLF
>TRBV12-3/TRBV12-4|NA|TRBJ1-2
ASSFPGNYGYT
>TRBV5-1|NA|TRBJ1-2
ASSHGGDSNYGYT
>TRBV6-5|once|TRBJ1-1
ASNSYLNTEAF
>TRBV6-5|NA|TRBJ2-3
ASSEKGGADTQY
>TRBV20-1|NA|TRBJ2-7
SATLAGSSYEQY
>TRBV5-5|NA|TRBJ1-5
ASSLNRADQPQH
>TRBV2|NA|TRBJ2-1
ASRADLGSYNEQF
>TRBV7-9|NA|TRBJ2-7
ASSRTGGEQY
>TRBV6-6|NA|TRBJ1-2
ASSFPGGGYYGYT
>TRBV3-1|NA|TRBJ2-2
ASSNRAGGGELF
>TRBV11-1|NA|TRBJ2-5
ASSLRAGFNQETQY
>TRBV19|NA|TRBJ2-7
ASSLIGEPYEQY
>TRBV4-2|NA|TRBJ1-5
ASSQDSTGLQPQH
>TRBV5-4|NA|TRBJ2-2
ASSPGQGRVGELF
>TRBV9|NA|TRBJ2-7
ASSATTTSEQY
>TRBV19|NA|TRBJ2-7
ASRPIGGGLGSDEQY
>TRBV30|NA|TRBJ2-7
AWSWMGRGYEQY
>TRBV5-6|NA|TRBJ2-3
ASSFWGARGTDTQY
>TRBV5-1|NA|TRBJ2-7
ATAPVDRAYEQY
>TRBV6-5|NA|TRBJ1-6
ASSSVTVAYNSPLH
>TRBV6-6|NA|TRBJ2-3
ASSKGLMATDTQY
>TRBV5-1|NA|TRBJ2-1
ASSFRGDKAHEQF
>TRBV3-1|NA|TRBJ2-1
ASSPFASGEQF
>TRBV19|NA|TRBJ1-2
ASSNRDRVGGYT
>TRBV6-6|once|TRBJ1-1
ASSPTPGVTEAF
>TRBV29-1|NA|TRBJ2-5
SVEDEGSGRAPQETQY
>TRBV7-9|NA|TRBJ1-2
ASSPTGLGVDGYT
>TRBV9|few|TRBJ2-3
ASSFERGPTDTQY
>TRBV20-1|NA|TRBJ2-3
SALAGDTDTQY
>TRBV5-1|NA|TRBJ2-1
ASSREGRGGEEQF
>TRBV5-4|NA|TRBJ1-1
ASSLQGYLGTEAF
>TRBV7-6|NA|TRBJ2-3
ASSLLTAGGDTQY
>TRBV28|NA|TRBJ2-5
ASSLSGGGYQETQY
>TRBV30|NA|TRBJ1-5
AWSAGGPKPQH
>TRBV28|NA|TRBJ2-7
ASTPGGEVEQY
>TRBV5-1|NA|TRBJ2-5
ASSLGFQETQY
>TRBV2|NA|TRBJ1-5
ASSGTGANQPQH
>TRBV7-7|NA|TRBJ1-2
ASSHLGGFTPNYGYT
>TRBV7-9|NA|TRBJ2-7
ASSLEGPDEQY
>TRBV18|NA|TRBJ2-3
ASSRQAGSTDTQY
>TRBV25-1|NA|TRBJ2-5
ASSGTVYQETQY
>TRBV11-2|once|TRBJ2-1
ASSPDYFNEQF
>TRBV9|NA|TRBJ2-7
ASSVGPETYEQY
>TRBV25-1|NA|TRBJ1-6
ASSETGNSPLH
>TRBV29-1|NA|TRBJ1-2
SVEAGQTSYYGYT
>TRBV6-2/TRBV6-3|once|TRBJ1-1
ASTPDAGRGNPEAF
>TRBV6-2/TRBV6-3|NA|TRBJ2-5
ASTGLAGGGETQY